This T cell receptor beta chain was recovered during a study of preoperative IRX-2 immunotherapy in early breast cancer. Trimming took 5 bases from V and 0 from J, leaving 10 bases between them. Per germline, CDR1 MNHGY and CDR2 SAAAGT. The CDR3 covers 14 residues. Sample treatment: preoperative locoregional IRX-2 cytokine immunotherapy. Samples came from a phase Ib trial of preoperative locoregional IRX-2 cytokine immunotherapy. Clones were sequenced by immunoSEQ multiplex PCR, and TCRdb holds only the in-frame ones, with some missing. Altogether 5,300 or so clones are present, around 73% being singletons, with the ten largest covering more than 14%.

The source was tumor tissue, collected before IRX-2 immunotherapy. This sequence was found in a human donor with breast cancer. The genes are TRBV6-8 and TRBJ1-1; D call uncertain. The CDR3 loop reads CASSMTVLNTEAFF. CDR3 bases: TGTGCCAGCAGTATGACGGTTTTGAACACTGAAGCTTTCTTT.